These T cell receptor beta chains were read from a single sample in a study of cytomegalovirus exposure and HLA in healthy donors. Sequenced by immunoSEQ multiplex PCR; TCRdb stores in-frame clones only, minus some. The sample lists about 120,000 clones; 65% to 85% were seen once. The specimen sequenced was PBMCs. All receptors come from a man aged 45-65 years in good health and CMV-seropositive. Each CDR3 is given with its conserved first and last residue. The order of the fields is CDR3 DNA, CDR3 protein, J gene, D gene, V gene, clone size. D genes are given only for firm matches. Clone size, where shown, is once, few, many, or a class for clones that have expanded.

TGTGCCAGCAGCCCAGGACTAGCGGGACCCACAGATACGCAGTATTTT,CASSPGLAGPTDTQYF,TRBJ2-3,TRBD2,TRBV7-9,NA
TGTGCCAGCAGCCAAGGAAGAGAGTCCTATGGCTACACCTTC,CASSQGRESYGYTF,TRBJ1-2,NA,TRBV4-2,NA
TGTGCCAGCACCATACAGGAGAACACTGAAGCTTTCTTT,CASTIQENTEAFF,TRBJ1-1,NA,TRBV2,NA
TGTGCCAGCAGCCCTGGGACAGGGGGCGCCTATGGCTACACCTTC,CASSPGTGGAYGYTF,TRBJ1-2,TRBD1,TRBV7-2,NA
TGTGCCAGCTCACCAGGGCGCACTCCTGCAGGGAACTATGGCTACACCTTC,CASSPGRTPAGNYGYTF,TRBJ1-2,NA,TRBV18,NA
TGCGCCAGCAGCCCCCGTAGGACAGGGGAGGTTTTGGGTACGCAGTATTTT,CASSPRRTGEVLGTQYF,TRBJ2-3,TRBD1,TRBV5-1,NA
TGCAGCGTTGTGGGCAGGCAAAGAAAAACTGTTTTT,CSVVGRQRKTVF,TRBJ1-4,NA,TRBV29-1,NA
TGCGCCAGCAGCCAAGATCGGGGGACTAGCGGGAAAGAGACCCAGTACTTC,CASSQDRGTSGKETQYF,TRBJ2-5,TRBD2,TRBV4-3,NA
TGTGCCAGTAGACTACAGGGCGATGAGCAGTTCTTC,CASRLQGDEQFF,TRBJ2-1,NA,TRBV19,NA
TGTGCCAGTAGAACGTCAGCGAACACCGGGGAGCTGTTTTTT,CASRTSANTGELFF,TRBJ2-2,NA,TRBV19,few
TGTGCCAGTAGGGGACTCCTAAGTTACGAGCAGTACTTC,CASRGLLSYEQYF,TRBJ2-7,NA,TRBV19,NA
TGCAGCGTTGCCAGGGCCGGAGTGGGAGATACGCAGTATTTT,CSVARAGVGDTQYF,TRBJ2-3,NA,TRBV29-1,NA
TGCGCCAGCAGCTTGACGAGGGCTAGCCCGGGGGAGACCCAGTACTTC,CASSLTRASPGETQYF,TRBJ2-5,NA,TRBV4-1,NA
TGCGCCAGCAGCCACCTAGGAATGAACACTGAAGCTTTCTTT,CASSHLGMNTEAFF,TRBJ1-1,NA,TRBV4-3,NA
TGTGCCAGCAGCCCCCGACAGGGGACCTACAATGAGCAGTTCTTC,CASSPRQGTYNEQFF,TRBJ2-1,TRBD1,TRBV11-3,NA
TGTTCCAGCAGCTTTACCCCAGTGCACGAGCAGTACTTC,CSSSFTPVHEQYF,TRBJ2-7,NA,TRBV7-9,NA
TGTGCCAGCAGCTCCGGGGGGACCGCTGGAAACACCATATATTTT,CASSSGGTAGNTIYF,TRBJ1-3,NA,TRBV5-4,NA
TGTGCCAGCTCACATGCGGGACAGGGGAGCTACGAGCAGTACTTC,CASSHAGQGSYEQYF,TRBJ2-7,TRBD1,TRBV18,NA
TGTGCCAGCAGCGACTGGAACACCGGGGAGCTGTTTTTT,CASSDWNTGELFF,TRBJ2-2,NA,TRBV7-8,few
TGTGCCAGTGGTAGACAGGCCCAAAGTCCCACCCTCCACTTT,CASGRQAQSPTLHF,TRBJ1-6,NA,TRBV19,NA
TGCGCCAGCAGTCCGGGACTAGCGGGAGTTGATGAGCAGTTCTTC,CASSPGLAGVDEQFF,TRBJ2-1,TRBD2,TRBV10-2,NA
TGTGCCAGCAGTCGGACAGCTAATGAAAAACTGTTTTTT,CASSRTANEKLFF,TRBJ1-4,NA,TRBV6-5,NA
TGTGCCAGCAGTCCTCAAGAGACCCAGTACTTC,CASSPQETQYF,TRBJ2-5,NA,TRBV2,few
TGTGCCAGCAGCTGGGACAGCTCCTACGAGCAGTACTTC,CASSWDSSYEQYF,TRBJ2-7,TRBD1,TRBV11-2,NA
TGCGCCAGCAGTGTTCCTAGCGGCAGCCCTCAGTACTTC,CASSVPSGSPQYF,TRBJ2-7,TRBD2,TRBV10-2,few
TGTGCCAGCAGTTGGACAGGGAGGGGCACTGAAGCTTTCTTT,CASSWTGRGTEAFF,TRBJ1-1,TRBD1,TRBV2,NA
TGTGCCAGCAGCGCCAGGGGTACGGGCACCGGGGAGCTGTTTTTT,CASSARGTGTGELFF,TRBJ2-2,NA,TRBV7-6,few
TGTGCCAGCAAACGACAGGGCGGAGAAAAACTGTTTTTT,CASKRQGGEKLFF,TRBJ1-4,TRBD1,TRBV6-5,NA
TGTGCCAGCAGATCGGACAGGGTGAGGACTGAAGCTTTCTTT,CASRSDRVRTEAFF,TRBJ1-1,TRBD1,TRBV5-4,few
TGTGCCATCAGCGGACAGTATATGAACACTGAAGCTTTCTTT,CAISGQYMNTEAFF,TRBJ1-1,NA,TRBV10-3,NA
TGTGCCAGCAGTCCCCGGGGTCTGAGAGAGCAGTACTTC,CASSPRGLREQYF,TRBJ2-7,NA,TRBV27,NA
TGCGCCAGCAGTGAGAGGCAGGGCACCTACGAGCAGTACTTC,CASSERQGTYEQYF,TRBJ2-7,NA,TRBV10-1,NA
TGTGCCAGCAGCTTAGGGGGCCCCGGTACGAACACCGGGGAGCTGTTTTTT,CASSLGGPGTNTGELFF,TRBJ2-2,NA,TRBV7-8,few
TGCGCCAGCAGCGGGGGACAGGGCCTGGAGGGCTACACCTTC,CASSGGQGLEGYTF,TRBJ1-2,TRBD1,TRBV5-1,NA
TGTGCCAGTAGTGATGGGCTTACAGGGTTGAACTTC,CASSDGLTGLNF,TRBJ2-7,NA,TRBV28,NA
TGTGCCAGCAGCTTAATGGGACAGGGGGTTGGCTACACCTTC,CASSLMGQGVGYTF,TRBJ1-2,TRBD1,TRBV7-2,NA
TGTGCCAGCAGCTTAGGCGGGGGGGCTTACACCGGGGAGCTGTTTTTT,CASSLGGGAYTGELFF,TRBJ2-2,TRBD2,TRBV7-2,once